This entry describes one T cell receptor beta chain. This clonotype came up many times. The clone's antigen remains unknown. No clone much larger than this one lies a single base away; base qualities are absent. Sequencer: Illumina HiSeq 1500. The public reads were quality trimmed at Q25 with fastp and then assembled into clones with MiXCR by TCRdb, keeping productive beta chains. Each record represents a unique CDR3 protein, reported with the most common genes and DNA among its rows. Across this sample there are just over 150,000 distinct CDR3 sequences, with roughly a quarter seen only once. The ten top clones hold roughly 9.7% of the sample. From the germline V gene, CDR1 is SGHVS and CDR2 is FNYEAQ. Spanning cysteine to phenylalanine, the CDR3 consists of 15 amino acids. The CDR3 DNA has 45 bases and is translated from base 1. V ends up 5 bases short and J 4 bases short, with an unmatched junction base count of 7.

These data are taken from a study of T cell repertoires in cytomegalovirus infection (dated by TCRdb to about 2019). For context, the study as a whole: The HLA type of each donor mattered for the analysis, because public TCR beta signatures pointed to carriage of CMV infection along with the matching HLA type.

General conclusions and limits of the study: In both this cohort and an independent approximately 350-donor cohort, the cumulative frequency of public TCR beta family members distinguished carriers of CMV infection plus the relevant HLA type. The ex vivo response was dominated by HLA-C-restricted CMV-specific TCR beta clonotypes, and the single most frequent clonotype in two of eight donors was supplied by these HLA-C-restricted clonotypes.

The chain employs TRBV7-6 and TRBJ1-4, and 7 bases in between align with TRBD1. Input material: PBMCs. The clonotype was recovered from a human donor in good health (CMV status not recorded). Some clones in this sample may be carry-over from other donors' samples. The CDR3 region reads CASSLGQAINEKLFF. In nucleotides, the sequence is TGTGCCAGCAGCCTAGGACAGGCAATTAATGAAAAACTGTTTTTT.